This T cell receptor (beta chain) was sequenced in a study of T cells in localized non-small cell lung cancer. Overall study results and limits: Uninvolved adjacent lung, not tumor, had the highest T cell clonality.

Turning to this clone: Its antigen is unknown.

In germline, CDR1 is MDHEN, CDR2 SYDVKM. The CDR3 sequence is 13 residues long. V lost 10 bases to trimming and J lost 6 bases; unmatched junction nucleotides: 4. Assay used: immunoSEQ multiplex PCR; TCRdb lists only in-frame clones, some missing. The sample has around 35,000 clones, about 82% seen once; the top ten hold around 15%. This clonotype was sampled from a male donor older than 55 with stage III squamous cell lung carcinoma. The sample consisted of peripheral blood, taken before any cancer treatment. This rearrangement joins TRBV28 to TRBJ1-6; 9 nucleotides match TRBD1. Here the CDR3 reads CAITGQGNSPLHF. The CDR3 DNA reads as TGTGCCATTACGGGACAGGGTAATTCACCCCTCCACTTT. The complete variable domain, with remaining parts taken from reference TRBV28 and TRBJ1-6, reads DVKVTQSSRYLVKRTGEKVFLECVQDMDHENMFWYRQDPGLGLRLIYFSYDVKMKEKGDIPEGYSVSREKKERFSLILESASTNQTSMYLCAITGQGNSPLHFGNGTRLTVT.